This passage covers 31 T cell receptor beta chains from one sample sequenced in a study of cytomegalovirus exposure and HLA in healthy donors (dated by TCRdb to about 2017). The library was built by means of the immunoSEQ multiplex PCR assay. For the multiplex PCR, a mixture combining 60 forward primers for TCR Vbeta segments and 13 reverse primers for TCR Jbeta segments was used. In TCRdb, the immuneACCESS table is reduced to in-frame sequences with V and J assigned. These tables do not hold every clone; where another copy was compared, an unresolved V gene accounts for under half, and the others remain unexplained. The sample table shows under 250,000 clones, and roughly 84% are seen once. The leading ten clones occupy 1.5% to 2% of the sample. Sequences were obtained from PBMCs. These receptors were collected from a man aged 45 to 65 in good health and CMV-seronegative.

The chain employs TRBV4-1 and TRBJ2-5, with TRBD1 identical over 7 bases. CDR3 length: 17 residues. Looked up from germline, CDR1 is MGHRA and CDR2 is YSYEKL. The V gene end was trimmed by 1 base and the J gene end by 2 bases; junction bases not matched to a gene: 10. This chain's CDR3 is CASSQGRGQRLQETQYF. In DNA, the CDR3 is TGCGCCAGCAGCCAAGGAAGGGGGCAGCGGCTGCAAGAGACCCAGTACTTC.

This chain uses TRBV30 with TRBJ2-1; TRBD1 aligns across 7 bases. Germline V CDR1 and CDR2: GTSNPN, SVGIG (reference sequence). The CDR3 consists of 15 residues. J lost 4 bases, V lost 0 bases, and 6 bases had no gene match. CDR3 DNA sequence: TGTGCCTGGAGTGTACGAACAGGGGTGTACAATGAGCAGTTCTTC. Translated, it gives CAWSVRTGVYNEQFF.

This clone turned up a few times. The V gene is TRBV4-1, the J gene TRBJ2-3, with 8 positions matching TRBD2. The CDR3 sequence is 19 residues long. CDR1 MGHRA and CDR2 YSYEKL come from the germline V gene. With V trimmed by 2 bases and J by 0 bases, 13 bases remained unmatched. CDR3 nucleotides: TGCGCCAGCAGCCAACCGACCGGGGGGGGACGCCTTAGCACAGATACGCAGTATTTT. Its translation is CASSQPTGGGRLSTDTQYF.

The CDR3 DNA is TGTGCCAGTAGTAGGGCACCCCAGGGGGCAGCCAAAAACATTCAGTACTTC. This encodes CASSRAPQGAAKNIQYF. The V gene is TRBV19, the J gene TRBJ2-4, with 8 bases identical to TRBD1. Germline lookup yields CDR1 LNHDA and CDR2 SQIVND (reference sequence). Unmatched junction bases numbered 8, after V lost 4 bases and J lost 0 bases. The CDR3 runs 17 residues.

The table lists this clone with a count of one. V gene TRBV27 combines with J gene TRBJ2-6; tentative D call: TRBD2 (6 bases). Germline lookup yields CDR1 MNHEY and CDR2 SMNVEV (reference sequence). Trimming took off 5 bases at V and 0 bases at J, with 17 bases between the two ends. CDR3 length equals 18 residues. CDR3 in amino acids: CASSRSEQTSSGANVLTF. CDR3 nucleotide sequence: TGTGCCAGCAGTCGTTCGGAACAGACTAGCTCTGGGGCCAACGTCCTGACTTTC.

This chain joins TRBV29-1 and TRBJ1-1; no firm D call. CDR1 and CDR2 (germline): SQVTM, ANQGSEA. V was pared by 4 bases and J by 2 bases, with 2 bases between. The CDR3 runs 10 residues. This chain's CDR3 is CSVANTEAFF. In DNA form, the CDR3 reads TGCAGCGTTGCTAACACTGAAGCTTTCTTT.

This clone was counted a few times. The J gene is TRBJ2-7, the V gene TRBV28; the D gene is possibly TRBD1 (5 bases). The CDR3 consists of 13 residues. The V end lost 3 bases, the J end lost 2 bases, and 8 bases lay between the germline ends. From germline, CDR1 is MDHEN and CDR2 SYDVKM. The CDR3 loop is CASSLTAAYEQYF. The CDR3 nucleotides read TGTGCCAGCAGTTTGACAGCTGCCTACGAGCAGTACTTC.

As regards this clone: Other DNA sequences in this specimen translate into the identical CDR3. The V call is TRBV6-5, the J call TRBJ2-7; weak D call: TRBD2 (6 bases). Deletions cut 0 bases from V and 4 bases from J, with 10 bases between. This CDR3 comprises 14 residues. From germline, CDR1 is MNHEY and CDR2 SVGAGI. The CDR3 spells CASSYSGRGYEQYF. Here the CDR3 DNA reads TGTGCCAGCAGTTACTCGGGGCGGGGATACGAGCAGTACTTC.

Notes on this clone: A junction boundary mismatches the germline segment, possibly from a read error. The V and J genes are TRBV7-2 and TRBJ2-6; no clear D. The CDR3 loop spans 13 amino acids. Germline values: CDR1 SGHTA, CDR2 FQGNSA. This CDR3 is CASSKSWANGLTF. For the CDR3, the DNA is TGTGCCAGCAGCAAGTCTTGGGCCAACGGCCTGACTTTC.

The chain carries TRBV4-1 and TRBJ1-2; weak D call: TRBD1 (6 bases). The CDR3 spans 15 residues. Germline CDR1 is MGHRA and CDR2 is YSYEKL. V shed 4 bases and J shed 1 base, with 13 bases lying between them. CDR3 in DNA: TGCGCCAGCAGCCTGGAAGCAGGGGTTAACTATGGCTACACCTTC. The encoded protein is CASSLEAGVNYGYTF.

This chain joins TRBV27 and TRBJ1-3; tentatively, D is TRBD1 (5 bases). The CDR3 is 15 residues long. The germline V gene encodes CDR1 MNHEY and CDR2 SMNVEV (reference sequence). V lost 5 bases and J 0 bases, leaving 11 bases between the germline ends. The CDR3 DNA follows: TGTGCCAGCAGTCCCCGGGGGTACTCTGGAAACACCATATATTTT. Protein product: CASSPRGYSGNTIYF.

This chain connects TRBV27 to TRBJ2-5, with TRBD2 as a possible D gene (5 bases). The CDR3 loop spans 14 amino acids. Trimming shortened V by 3 bases and J by 4 bases, and 12 bases separated the two germline ends. CDR1 is MNHEY, CDR2 SMNVEV, per germline (reference sequence). CDR3 DNA: TGTGCCAGCAGTTTTATGCCGGCGGGAGAGACCCAGTACTTC. Protein product: CASSFMPAGETQYF.

The V and J genes are TRBV4-1 and TRBJ2-7, with D maybe TRBD1 (6 bases). CDR1 and CDR2 (germline): MGHRA, YSYEKL. The CDR3 runs 16 residues. Trimming left V 0 bases short and J 3 bases short, with 15 bases between. CDR3 sequence reads: CASSQEFQGLIYEQYF. The CDR3 nucleotides are TGCGCCAGCAGCCAAGAGTTCCAGGGGCTTATCTACGAGCAGTACTTC.

The chain is built from TRBV28 and TRBJ2-7; maybe TRBD1 (6 bases). The CDR3 sequence is 13 residues long. V was trimmed by 4 bases and J by 5 bases, leaving 12 bases between them. Germline CDR1 and CDR2: MDHEN and SYDVKM. CDR3 loop: CASSSPPGDEQYF. The CDR3 DNA follows: TGTGCCAGCAGTTCGCCCCCAGGGGACGAGCAGTACTTC. Using reference TRBV28 and TRBJ2-7 for the parts outside the CDR3, the full variable domain is DVKVTQSSRYLVKRTGEKVFLECVQDMDHENMFWYRQDPGLGLRLIYFSYDVKMKEKGDIPEGYSVSREKKERFSLILESASTNQTSMYLCASSSPPGDEQYFGPGTRLTVT.

The rearrangement joins TRBV5-6 to TRBJ2-5; 8 bases are a match to TRBD1. The ends lost 2 bases at V and 5 bases at J; junction bases unmatched: 8. The CDR3 consists of 15 residues. The germline V gene encodes CDR1 SGHDT and CDR2 YYEEEE. The CDR3: CASSFNRGILETQYF. CDR3 DNA: TGTGCCAGCAGCTTTAACAGGGGGATCCTCGAGACCCAGTACTTC.

Comment on this clone: Additional DNA sequences in this sample encode the identical CDR3. This sequence joins TRBV7-3 and TRBJ1-1, with 7 bases fitting TRBD1. This CDR3 region has 14 residues. V lost 5 bases, J lost 1 base, and 4 bases stayed unmatched. Germline lookup yields CDR1 SGHTA and CDR2 FQGTGA. The CDR3 reads CASSLTGANTEAFF. The CDR3 nucleotides read TGTGCCAGCAGCCTTACAGGGGCGAACACTGAAGCTTTCTTT.

The chain carries TRBV27 and TRBJ2-2; 9 bases match TRBD1. The CDR3 is 15 amino acids. The V segment lost 0 bases and the J segment 7 bases; nucleotides outside the gene matches: 3. Per germline, CDR1 MNHEY and CDR2 SMNVEV (reference sequence). CDR3 nucleotide sequence: TGTGCCAGCAGTTTATCCGACAGGGGGGACGGGGAGCTGTTTTTT. Amino acids: CASSLSDRGDGELFF.

The chain recombines TRBV19 with TRBJ2-5, with TRBD2 matching 7 bases. Trimming at V came to 2 bases and at J to 7 bases, leaving 7 bases not matched to a gene. CDR3 length equals 14 residues. The germline V gene has CDR1 LNHDA and CDR2 SQIVND (reference sequence). CDR3 region: CASSIRGPGGTQYF. The CDR3 DNA sequence: TGTGCCAGTAGTATACGGGGTCCGGGAGGGACCCAGTACTTC.

The rearrangement uses TRBV7-2 and TRBJ2-1; possibly TRBD2 for D (5 bases). The CDR3 contains 12 residues. Trimming removed 1 base from V and 10 bases from J, with 8 bases in between. Germline assignment: CDR1 SGHTA and CDR2 FQGNSA. CDR3 in amino acids: CASSLGGGEQFF. CDR3 sequence (DNA): TGTGCCAGCAGCTTAGGTGGCGGGGAGCAGTTCTTC.

This clone was seen a handful of times. The chain links TRBV7-9 to TRBJ2-3; D remains ambiguous. Per the germline V gene, CDR1 is SEHNR and CDR2 is FQNEAQ (reference sequence). V was clipped by 3 bases and J by 4 bases, with 11 bases between them. The CDR3 runs 14 residues. The DNA of the CDR3 is TGTGCCAGCAGCTTCGGTCCAACCCCAGATACGCAGTATTTT. Protein product: CASSFGPTPDTQYF. Complete variable domain (other parts from reference TRBV7-9 and TRBJ2-3): DTGVSQNPRHKITKRGQNVTFRCDPISEHNRLYWYRQTLGQGPEFLTYFQNEAQLEKSRLLSDRFSAERPKGSFSTLEIQRTEQGDSAMYLCASSFGPTPDTQYFGPGTRLTVL.

The rearrangement uses TRBV2 and TRBJ2-3; TRBD2 agrees at 13 bases. From germline, CDR1 is SNHLY and CDR2 FYNNEI. The CDR3 length is 17 residues. J was trimmed by 1 base and V by 7 bases; bases with no gene match: 8. The CDR3 loop reads CASTGLAGVGGTDTQYF. The CDR3 DNA reads as TGTGCCAGCACCGGACTAGCGGGAGTGGGAGGCACAGATACGCAGTATTTT. Based on the CDR3 plus reference TRBV2 and TRBJ2-3, the full variable domain is EPEVTQTPSHQVTQMGQEVILRCVPISNHLYFYWYRQILGQKVEFLVSFYNNEISEKSEIFDDQFSVERPDGSNFTLKIRSTKLEDSAMYFCASTGLAGVGGTDTQYFGPGTRLTVL.

This rearrangement joins TRBV7-8 to TRBJ2-3; D possibly corresponds to TRBD1 (6 bases). This CDR3 contains 14 residues. V lost 5 bases and J lost 2, with 11 bases in between. Germline V lookup: CDR1 SGHVS, CDR2 FQNEAQ. CDR3 loop: CASSPGTFTDTQYF. CDR3 in DNA: TGTGCCAGCAGCCCCGGGACATTCACAGATACGCAGTATTTT.

This clone appeared a single time. The chain is built from TRBV28 and TRBJ1-5, with D hard to call. Deletions cut 6 bases from V and 2 bases from J, with 14 bases between. Germline-derived CDR1 and CDR2 are MDHEN and SYDVKM. The length of the CDR3 is 15 residues. For the CDR3, the DNA is TGTGCCAGCAGCACCCCGGCGGAAGGCAATCAGCCCCAGCATTTT. Its protein is CASSTPAEGNQPQHF. The full variable domain, in which reference TRBV28 and TRBJ1-5 provide the parts outside the CDR3, is DVKVTQSSRYLVKRTGEKVFLECVQDMDHENMFWYRQDPGLGLRLIYFSYDVKMKEKGDIPEGYSVSREKKERFSLILESASTNQTSMYLCASSTPAEGNQPQHFGDGTRLSIL.

The gene calls are TRBV7-2 and TRBJ2-7; perhaps TRBD2 as D (5 bases). V lost 1 base and J lost 5, with 9 bases in between. The CDR3 has 13 amino acids. From germline, CDR1 is SGHTA and CDR2 FQGNSA. This chain's CDR3 is CASSLVRDDEQYF. CDR3 DNA: TGTGCCAGCAGCTTAGTCCGGGATGACGAGCAGTACTTC.

The rearrangement joins TRBV27 to TRBJ2-5; D is perhaps TRBD2 (6 bases). CDR3 length equals 15 residues. Trimming left V 3 bases short and J 2 bases short, with 13 bases between. CDR1 is MNHEY and CDR2 is SMNVEV in the germline V gene (reference sequence). In nucleotides, the CDR3 is TGTGCCAGCAGTTTGGTCGCGGGGACTCAAGAGACCCAGTACTTC. Translated: CASSLVAGTQETQYF.

The V and J genes are TRBV27 and TRBJ1-1; no reliable D call. CDR1 is MNHEY, CDR2 SMNVEV, per germline (reference sequence). V dropped 3 bases and J dropped 0 bases, with 17 bases sitting between them. The CDR3 contains 17 residues. CDR3 region: CASSFEARGWLNTEAFF. In nucleotides, the CDR3 is TGTGCCAGCAGTTTCGAGGCGAGAGGGTGGTTGAACACTGAAGCTTTCTTT.

The chain recombines TRBV7-8 with TRBJ1-2; TRBD1 matches at 7 bases. The ends lost 4 bases at V and 1 base at J; junction bases unmatched: 6. There are 15 residues in the CDR3. Germline V gene sequence: CDR1 SGHVS, CDR2 FQNEAQ. CDR3 sequence reads: CASSYPGQNNYGYTF. CDR3 nucleotide sequence: TGTGCCAGCAGCTACCCGGGACAGAATAACTATGGCTACACCTTC.

This clone was detected once. V is TRBV9 and J is TRBJ2-7, with 7 bases that match TRBD2. J was trimmed by 2 bases and V by 0 bases; bases with no gene match: 8. CDR3 length: 16 residues. The germline CDR1 and CDR2 sequences are SGDLS and YYNGEE. CDR3 nucleotide sequence: TGTGCCAGCAGCGTAGAGGCGGGCGGGAGAACCTACGAGCAGTACTTC. It encodes CASSVEAGGRTYEQYF. Together with reference TRBV9 and TRBJ2-7, the CDR3 gives the full variable domain: DSGVTQTPKHLITATGQRVTLRCSPRSGDLSVYWYQQSLDQGLQFLIQYYNGEERAKGNILERFSAQQFPDLHSELNLSSLELGDSALYFCASSVEAGGRTYEQYFGPGTRLTVT.

The V and J genes are TRBV30 and TRBJ2-7, with TRBD1 as a possible D gene (6 bases). V lost 2 bases and J lost 6, with 17 bases in between. CDR3 length: 14 amino acids. Germline assignment: CDR1 GTSNPN and CDR2 SVGIG (reference sequence). The CDR3 region has the DNA TGTGCCTGGAGTACACAGGGAATAGGTGGCGAGCAGTACTTC. It is translated as CAWSTQGIGGEQYF.

This clone was recorded once. The chain couples TRBV7-7 to TRBJ2-2; 7 nucleotides line up with TRBD1. The J segment lost 9 bases and the V segment lost 6 bases, leaving 4 bases of the junction unmatched. CDR3 size: 12 residues. Germline loops: CDR1 SSHAT, CDR2 FNYEAQ (reference sequence). The DNA of the CDR3 is TGTGCCAGCAGTTTGACAGGGAGGGAGCTGTTTTTT. Translated, it gives CASSLTGRELFF.

The rearrangement links TRBV9 to TRBJ2-3; TRBD2 is a possible D gene (5 bases). This CDR3 is 14 amino acids long. The germline V gene has CDR1 SGDLS and CDR2 YYNGEE. Trimming shortened V by 0 bases and J by 8 bases, and 13 bases separated the two germline ends. CDR3 nucleotides: TGTGCCAGCAGCGTAGAGGGAGCACCTGTTACGCAGTATTTT. This translates into CASSVEGAPVTQYF.